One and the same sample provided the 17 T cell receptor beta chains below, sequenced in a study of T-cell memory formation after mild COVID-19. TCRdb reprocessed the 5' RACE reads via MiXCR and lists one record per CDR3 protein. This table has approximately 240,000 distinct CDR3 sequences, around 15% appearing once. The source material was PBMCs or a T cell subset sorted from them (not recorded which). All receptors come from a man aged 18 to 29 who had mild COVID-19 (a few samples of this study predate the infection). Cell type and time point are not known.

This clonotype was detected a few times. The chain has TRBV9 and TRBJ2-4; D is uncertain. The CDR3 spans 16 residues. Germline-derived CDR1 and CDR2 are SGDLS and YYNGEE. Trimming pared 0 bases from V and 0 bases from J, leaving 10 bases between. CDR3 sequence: CASSVDESLAKNIQYF. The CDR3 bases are TGTGCCAGCAGCGTAGACGAGAGTCTAGCCAAAAACATTCAGTACTTC.

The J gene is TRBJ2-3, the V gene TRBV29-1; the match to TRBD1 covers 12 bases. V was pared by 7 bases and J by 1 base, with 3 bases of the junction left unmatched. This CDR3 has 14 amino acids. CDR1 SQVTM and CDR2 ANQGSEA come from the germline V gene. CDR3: CSGDRGLGTDTQYF. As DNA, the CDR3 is TGCAGCGGGGACAGGGGGCTCGGCACAGATACGCAGTATTTT.

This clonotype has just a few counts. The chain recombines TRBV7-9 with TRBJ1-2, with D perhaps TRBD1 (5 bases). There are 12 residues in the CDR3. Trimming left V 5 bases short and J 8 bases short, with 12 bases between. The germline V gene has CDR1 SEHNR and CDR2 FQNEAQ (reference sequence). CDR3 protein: CASSPPGTGYTF. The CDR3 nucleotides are TGTGCCAGCAGCCCCCCGGGGACCGGCTACACCTTC.

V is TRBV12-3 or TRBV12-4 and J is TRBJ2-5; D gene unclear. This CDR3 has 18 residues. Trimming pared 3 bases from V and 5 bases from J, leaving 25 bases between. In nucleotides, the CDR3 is TGTGCCAGCAGTTTTTCACCTTCAGTTGGACGAGGTGGGGAGACCCAGTACTTC. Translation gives CASSFSPSVGRGGETQYF.

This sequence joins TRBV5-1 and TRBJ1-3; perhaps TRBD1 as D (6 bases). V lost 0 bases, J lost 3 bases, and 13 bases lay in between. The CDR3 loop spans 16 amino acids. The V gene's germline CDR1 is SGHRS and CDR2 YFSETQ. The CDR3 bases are TGCGCCAGCAGCTTGGTGGGGGGCGTCGGTGGAAACACCATATATTTT. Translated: CASSLVGGVGGNTIYF.

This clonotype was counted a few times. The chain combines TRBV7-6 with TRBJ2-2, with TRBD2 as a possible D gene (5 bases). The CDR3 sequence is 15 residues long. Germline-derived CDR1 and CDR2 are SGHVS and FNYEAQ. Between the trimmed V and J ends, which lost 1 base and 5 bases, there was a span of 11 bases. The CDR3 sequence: CASSLGAGGTGELFF. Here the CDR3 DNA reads TGTGCCAGCAGCTTAGGAGCCGGCGGGACCGGGGAGCTGTTTTTT.

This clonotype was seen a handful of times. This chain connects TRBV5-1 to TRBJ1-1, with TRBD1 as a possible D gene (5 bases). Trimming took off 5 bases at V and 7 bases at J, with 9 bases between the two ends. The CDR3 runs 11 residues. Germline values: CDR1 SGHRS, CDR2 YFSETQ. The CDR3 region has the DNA TGCGCCAGCAGTACGGGGGGTGAAGCTTTCTTT. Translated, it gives CASSTGGEAFF.

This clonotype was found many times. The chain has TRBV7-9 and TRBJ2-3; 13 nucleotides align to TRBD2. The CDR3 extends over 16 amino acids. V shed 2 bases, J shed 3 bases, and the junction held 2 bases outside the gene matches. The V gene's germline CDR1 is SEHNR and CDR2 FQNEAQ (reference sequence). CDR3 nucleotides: TGTGCCAGCAGCTTAACTAGCGGGGGGGCGACAGATACGCAGTATTTT. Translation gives CASSLTSGGATDTQYF.

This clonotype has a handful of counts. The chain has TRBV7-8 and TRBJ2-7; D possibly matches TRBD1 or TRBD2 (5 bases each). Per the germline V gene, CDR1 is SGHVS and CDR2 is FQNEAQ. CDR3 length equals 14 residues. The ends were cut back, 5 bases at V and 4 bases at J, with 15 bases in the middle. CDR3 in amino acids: CASSPTGPPYEQYF. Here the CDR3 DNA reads TGTGCCAGCAGCCCTACGGGACCCCCGTACGAGCAGTACTTC.

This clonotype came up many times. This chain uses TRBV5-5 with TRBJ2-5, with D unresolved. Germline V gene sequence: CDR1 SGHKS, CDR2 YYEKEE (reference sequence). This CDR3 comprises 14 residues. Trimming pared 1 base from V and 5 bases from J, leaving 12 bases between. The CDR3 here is CASSLITGGETQYF. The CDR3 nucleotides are TGTGCCAGCAGCTTGATAACGGGTGGCGAGACCCAGTACTTC.

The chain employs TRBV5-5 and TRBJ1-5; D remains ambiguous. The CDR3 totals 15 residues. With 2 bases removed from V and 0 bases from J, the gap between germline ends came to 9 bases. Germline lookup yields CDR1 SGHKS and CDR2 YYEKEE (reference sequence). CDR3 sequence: CASSLQIHSNQPQHF. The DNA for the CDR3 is TGTGCCAGCAGCTTACAGATCCATAGCAATCAGCCCCAGCATTTT.

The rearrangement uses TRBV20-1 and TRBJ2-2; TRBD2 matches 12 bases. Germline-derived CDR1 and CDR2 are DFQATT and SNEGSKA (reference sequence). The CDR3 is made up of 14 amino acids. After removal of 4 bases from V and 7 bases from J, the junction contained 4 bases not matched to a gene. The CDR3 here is CSAKLAGGLGELFF. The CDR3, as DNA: TGCAGTGCTAAACTAGCGGGGGGACTCGGGGAGCTGTTTTTT.

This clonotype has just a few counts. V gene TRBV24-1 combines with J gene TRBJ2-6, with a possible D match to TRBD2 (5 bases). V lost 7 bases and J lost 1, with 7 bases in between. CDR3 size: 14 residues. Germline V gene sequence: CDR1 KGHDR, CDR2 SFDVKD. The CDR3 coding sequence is TGTGCCACCAGCGAGGGTTCTGGGGCCAACGTCCTGACTTTC. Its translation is CATSEGSGANVLTF.

CDR3 bases: TGTGCCAGCAGCATCGACAGGGTTGGTGGAAACACCATATATTTT. Protein product: CASSIDRVGGNTIYF. The chain links TRBV6-5 to TRBJ1-3, with 7 bases identical to TRBD1. The CDR3 length is 15 residues. The V gene end was trimmed by 6 bases and the J gene end by 3 bases; junction bases not matched to a gene: 8. The germline V gene has CDR1 MNHEY and CDR2 SVGAGI.

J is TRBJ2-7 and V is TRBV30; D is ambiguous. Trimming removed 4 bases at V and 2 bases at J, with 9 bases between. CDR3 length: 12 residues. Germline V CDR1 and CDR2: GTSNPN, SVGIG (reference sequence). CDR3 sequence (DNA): TGTGCCTGGACCACCGAGGCCTACGAGCAGTACTTC. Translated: CAWTTEAYEQYF.

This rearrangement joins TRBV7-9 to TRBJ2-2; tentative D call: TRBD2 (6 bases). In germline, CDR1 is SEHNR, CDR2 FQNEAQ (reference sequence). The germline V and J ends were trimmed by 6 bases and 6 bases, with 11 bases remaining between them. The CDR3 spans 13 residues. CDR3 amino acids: CASRSPGAGELFF. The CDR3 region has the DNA TGTGCCAGCAGATCCCCGGGGGCCGGGGAGCTGTTTTTT.

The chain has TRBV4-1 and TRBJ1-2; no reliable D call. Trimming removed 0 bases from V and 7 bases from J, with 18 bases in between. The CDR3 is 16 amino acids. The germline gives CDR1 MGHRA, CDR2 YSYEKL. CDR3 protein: CASSQDGRERKTGYTF. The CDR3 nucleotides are TGCGCCAGCAGCCAAGATGGGCGGGAGCGGAAGACTGGCTACACCTTC.